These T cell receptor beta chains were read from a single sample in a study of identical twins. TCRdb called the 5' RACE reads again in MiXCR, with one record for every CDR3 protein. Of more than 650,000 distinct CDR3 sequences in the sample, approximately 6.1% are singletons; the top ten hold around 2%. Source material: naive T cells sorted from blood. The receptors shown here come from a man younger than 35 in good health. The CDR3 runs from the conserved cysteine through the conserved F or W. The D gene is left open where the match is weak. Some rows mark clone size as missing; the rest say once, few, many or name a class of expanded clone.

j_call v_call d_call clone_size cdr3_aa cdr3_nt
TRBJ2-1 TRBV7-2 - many CASTLGRPREQFF TGTGCCAGCACCTTGGGACGGCCCAGGGAGCAGTTCTTC
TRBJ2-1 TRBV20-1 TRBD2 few CSARALFGSGRGGYNEQFF TGCAGTGCTAGAGCCTTATTCGGTAGCGGGAGGGGGGGGTACAATGAGCAGTTCTTC
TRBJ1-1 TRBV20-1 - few CSARGYMNTEAFF TGCAGTGCTAGAGGGTACATGAACACTGAAGCTTTCTTT
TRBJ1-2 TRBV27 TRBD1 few CASQGQEDGYTF TGTGCCAGCCAGGGACAGGAAGATGGCTACACCTTC
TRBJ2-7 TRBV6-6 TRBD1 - CASSDGTDYEQYF TGTGCCAGCAGTGACGGGACAGACTACGAGCAGTACTTC
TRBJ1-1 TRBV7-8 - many CASSLDGKNTEAFF TGTGCCAGCAGCTTAGACGGGAAGAACACTGAAGCTTTCTTT
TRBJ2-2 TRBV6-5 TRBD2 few CASSYLAGGLFRDTGELFF TGTGCCAGCAGTTACCTAGCGGGAGGGCTATTTAGGGACACCGGGGAGCTGTTTTTT
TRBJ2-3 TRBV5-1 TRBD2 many CASNPGLAAGLDPRGTQYF TGCGCCAGCAACCCGGGACTAGCGGCAGGACTAGACCCCCGGGGTACGCAGTATTTT
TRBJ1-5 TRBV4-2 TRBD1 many CASSPSLDREDQPQHF TGTGCCAGCAGCCCCTCCCTGGACAGGGAGGATCAGCCCCAGCATTTT
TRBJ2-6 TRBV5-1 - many CASRLLQGSGANVLTF TGCGCCAGCAGGCTATTGCAGGGATCTGGGGCCAACGTCCTGACTTTC
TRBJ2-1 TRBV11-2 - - CASSRPGAYNEQFF TGTGCCAGCAGCCGCCCCGGAGCCTACAATGAGCAGTTCTTC
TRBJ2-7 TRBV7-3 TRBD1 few CASSLTGTGNYEQYF TGTGCCAGCAGCTTAACGGGGACAGGGAACTACGAGCAGTACTTC
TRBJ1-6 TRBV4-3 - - CASSQDLGMLNSPLHF TGCGCCAGCAGCCAAGATCTGGGGATGCTTAATTCACCCCTCCACTTT
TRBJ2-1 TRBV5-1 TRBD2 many CASSLGTSGSYNEQFF TGCGCCAGCAGCTTGGGGACTAGCGGGAGCTACAATGAGCAGTTCTTC
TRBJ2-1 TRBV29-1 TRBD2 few CSVEDLEAGSSYNEQFF TGCAGCGTTGAAGACCTGGAAGCGGGAAGCTCCTACAATGAGCAGTTCTTC